The 5 T cell receptor beta chains in this list originate from one sample, sequenced in a study of metastatic and nonmetastatic thyroid tumors. No treatment of any kind had been given to any patient before thyroid surgery. Via MiXCR, TCRdb re-called the PCR reads. Among some 36,000 clones listed, roughly 17% were seen once. Sequencing used blood. These receptor sequences come from a male donor with papillary thyroid cancer or a benign thyroid nodule (not recorded which). Some clones in this sample may be carry-over from other donors' samples.

A remark on this clone: With a much larger clone just one base away, this may be a read error. The chain combines TRBV7-7 with TRBJ2-5; D is possibly TRBD2 (6 bases). Germline CDR1 reads SSHAT; CDR2 reads FNYEAQ (reference sequence). The CDR3 runs to 14 residues. The CDR3 nucleotides read TGTGCTAGCAGCCCACTCCCGGGAGAGGAGACCCAGTACTTC. It codes for CASSPLPGEETQYF.

The V call is TRBV14, the J call TRBJ2-3; D uncertain. The CDR3 runs 15 residues. V shed 0 bases and J shed 13 bases, with 20 bases lying between them. Germline CDR1 SGHDN, CDR2 FVKESK. The CDR3 region has the DNA TGTGCCAGCAGCCAAGATAGGCGTACAACCGGGTCGGAGTATTTT. Translating it yields CASSQDRRTTGSEYF.

This clone occurred many times. Other nucleotide sequences in the sample specify the same CDR3. The chain joins TRBV2 to TRBJ1-1, with D unclear. Germline assignment: CDR1 SNHLY and CDR2 FYNNEI. The CDR3 has 14 residues. V was trimmed by 5 bases and J by 3 bases, leaving 13 bases between them. Here the CDR3 DNA reads TGTGCCAGCAGTCTACTGACTCGGGACACTGAAGCTTTCTTT. Its translation is CASSLLTRDTEAFF.

This chain uses TRBV2 with TRBJ1-2, with unresolved D. Germline V lookup: CDR1 SNHLY, CDR2 FYNNEI. This CDR3 contains 13 residues. Trimming took 4 bases from V and 4 from J, leaving 10 bases between them. CDR3 coding DNA: TGTGCCAGCAGTGGGCAGCACCTCTATGGCTACACCTTC. Translation: CASSGQHLYGYTF.

Ten or more counts support this clone. The chain carries TRBV15 and TRBJ1-2; D is unclear. The CDR3 spans 15 residues. In germline, CDR1 is LNHNV, CDR2 YYDKDF (reference sequence). Trimming shortened V by 0 bases and J by 2 bases, and 10 bases separated the two germline ends. The CDR3 DNA reads as TGTGCCACCAGCAGAGATATAGGGCCCAACTATGGCTACACCTTC. The encoded protein is CATSRDIGPNYGYTF.